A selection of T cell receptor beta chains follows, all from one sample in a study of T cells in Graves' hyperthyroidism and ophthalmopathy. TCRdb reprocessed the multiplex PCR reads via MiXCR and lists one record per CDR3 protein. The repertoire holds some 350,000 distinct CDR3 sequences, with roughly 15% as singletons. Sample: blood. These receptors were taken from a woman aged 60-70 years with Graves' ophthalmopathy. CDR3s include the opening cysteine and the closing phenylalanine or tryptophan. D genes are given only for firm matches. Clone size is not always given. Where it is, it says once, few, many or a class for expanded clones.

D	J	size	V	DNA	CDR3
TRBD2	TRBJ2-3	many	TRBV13	TGTGCCAGCAGCCTGCGTGTAGCGGGAGGTAGCACAGATACGCAGTATTTT	CASSLRVAGGSTDTQYF
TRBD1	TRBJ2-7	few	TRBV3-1	TGTGCCAGCAGCCATGGGACAGGGGCATCCTACGAGCAGTACTTC	CASSHGTGASYEQYF
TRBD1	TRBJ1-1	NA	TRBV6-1	TGTGCCACTGGGGTGGGGACAGGGGGGGGGGAAGCTTTCTTT	CATGVGTGGGEAFF
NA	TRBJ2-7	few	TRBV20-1	TGCAGTGCTAGACCCCCTTCGGGGTGGTACGAGCAGTACTTC	CSARPPSGWYEQYF
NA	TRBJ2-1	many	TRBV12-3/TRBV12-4	TGTGCCAGCACGGGGCAGGCCCCCTACAATGAGCAGTTCTTC	CASTGQAPYNEQFF
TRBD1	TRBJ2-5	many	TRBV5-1	TGCGCCAGCAGCTTTTGGGACAGGGGATTGAACCAGTACTTC	CASSFWDRGLNQYF
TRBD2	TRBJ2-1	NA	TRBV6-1	TGTGCCAGCAGTGTCTCACAATCCGGGGGGAATGAGCAGTTCTTC	CASSVSQSGGNEQFF
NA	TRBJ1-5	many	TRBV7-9	TGTGCCAGCAGCTCGGTCCAGGAGAATCAGCCCCAGCATTTT	CASSSVQENQPQHF
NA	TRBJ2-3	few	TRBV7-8	TGTGCCAGCACCCTCAAGGATACGCAGTATTTT	CASTLKDTQYF
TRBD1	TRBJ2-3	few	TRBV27	TGTGCCAGCAGTTTGGGACAGACCCCTGGCACAGATACGCAGTATTTT	CASSLGQTPGTDTQYF